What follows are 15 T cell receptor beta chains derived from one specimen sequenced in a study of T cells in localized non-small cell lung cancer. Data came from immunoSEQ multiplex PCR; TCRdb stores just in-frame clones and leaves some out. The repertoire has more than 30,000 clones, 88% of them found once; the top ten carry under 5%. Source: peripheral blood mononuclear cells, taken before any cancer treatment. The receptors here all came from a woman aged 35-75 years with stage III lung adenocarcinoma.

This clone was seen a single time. CDR3 sequence: CASSLRVSEAFF. CDR3 nucleotides: TGTGCCAGCAGTTTGCGGGTTAGTGAAGCTTTCTTT. The rearrangement joins TRBV28 to TRBJ1-1; D is unclear. The CDR3 consists of 12 residues. The germline CDR1 and CDR2 sequences are MDHEN and SYDVKM. V shed 3 bases and J shed 7 bases, with 9 bases lying between them.

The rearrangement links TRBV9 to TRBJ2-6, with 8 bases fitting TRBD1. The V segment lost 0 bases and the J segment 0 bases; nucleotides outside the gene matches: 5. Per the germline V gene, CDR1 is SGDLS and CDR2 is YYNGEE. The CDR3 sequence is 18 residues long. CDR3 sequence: CASSVGAGGFSGANVLTF. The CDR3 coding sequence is TGTGCCAGCAGCGTAGGGGCAGGGGGCTTCTCTGGGGCCAACGTCCTGACTTTC.

CDR3 in DNA: TGTGCCAGCAGCCTCGAGGGGGCAGATACGCAGTATTTT. Its protein is CASSLEGADTQYF. The chain carries TRBV9 and TRBJ2-3, with D maybe TRBD1 (6 bases). V shed 4 bases and J shed 4 bases, with 10 bases lying between them. The germline V gene encodes CDR1 SGDLS and CDR2 YYNGEE. This CDR3 contains 13 residues.

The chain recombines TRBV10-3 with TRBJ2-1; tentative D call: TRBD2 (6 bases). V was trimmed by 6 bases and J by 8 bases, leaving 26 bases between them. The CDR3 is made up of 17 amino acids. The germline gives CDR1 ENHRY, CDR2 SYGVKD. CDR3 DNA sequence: TGTGCCATCAGCCTAACAGGAGAGGGTCTTGGAGGGGATGAGCAGTTCTTC. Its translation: CAISLTGEGLGGDEQFF.

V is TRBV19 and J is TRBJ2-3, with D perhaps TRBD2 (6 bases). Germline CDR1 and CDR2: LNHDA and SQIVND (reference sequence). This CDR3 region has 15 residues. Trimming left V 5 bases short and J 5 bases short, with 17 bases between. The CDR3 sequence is CASSPMEGQKDTQYF. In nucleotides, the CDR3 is TGTGCCAGTAGTCCAATGGAGGGCCAAAAAGATACGCAGTATTTT.

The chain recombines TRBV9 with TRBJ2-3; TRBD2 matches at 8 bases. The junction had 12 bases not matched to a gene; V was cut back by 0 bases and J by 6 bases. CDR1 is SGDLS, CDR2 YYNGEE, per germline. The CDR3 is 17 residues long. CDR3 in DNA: TGTGCCAGCAGCGTAGGTCTTGGCGGGGGGCCCTCGGATACGCAGTATTTT. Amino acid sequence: CASSVGLGGGPSDTQYF.

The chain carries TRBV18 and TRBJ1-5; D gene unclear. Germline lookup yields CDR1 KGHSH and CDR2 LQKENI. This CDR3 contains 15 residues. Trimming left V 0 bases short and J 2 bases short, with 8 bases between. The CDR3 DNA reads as TGTGCCAGCTCACCACCTGCCGGGGGCAATCAGCCCCAGCATTTT. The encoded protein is CASSPPAGGNQPQHF. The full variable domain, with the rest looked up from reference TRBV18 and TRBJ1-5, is NAGVMQNPRHLVRRRGQEARLRCSPMKGHSHVYWYRQLPEEGLKFMVYLQKENIIDESGMPKERFSAEFPKEGPSILRIQQVVRGDSAAYFCASSPPAGGNQPQHFGDGTRLSIL.

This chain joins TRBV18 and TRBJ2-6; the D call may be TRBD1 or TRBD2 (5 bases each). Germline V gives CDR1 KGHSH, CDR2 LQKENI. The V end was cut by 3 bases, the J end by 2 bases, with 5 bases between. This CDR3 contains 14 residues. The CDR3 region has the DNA TGTGCCAGCTCACCGGGGGCTGGGGCCAACGTCCTGACTTTC. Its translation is CASSPGAGANVLTF.

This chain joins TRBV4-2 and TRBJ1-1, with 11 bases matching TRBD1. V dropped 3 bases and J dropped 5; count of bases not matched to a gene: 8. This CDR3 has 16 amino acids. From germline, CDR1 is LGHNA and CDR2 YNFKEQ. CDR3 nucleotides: TGTGCCAGCAGCCATCCAGTCGGACAGGGGGCGACTGAAGCTTTCTTT. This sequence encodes CASSHPVGQGATEAFF.

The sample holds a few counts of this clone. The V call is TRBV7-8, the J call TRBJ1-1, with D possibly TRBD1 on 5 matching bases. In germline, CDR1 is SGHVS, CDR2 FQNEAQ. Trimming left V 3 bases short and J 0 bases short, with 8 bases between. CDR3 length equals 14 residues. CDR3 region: CASSFGQMNTEAFF. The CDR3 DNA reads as TGTGCCAGCAGCTTCGGACAAATGAACACTGAAGCTTTCTTT. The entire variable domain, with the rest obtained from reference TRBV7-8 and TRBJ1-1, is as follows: GAGVSQSPRYKVAKRGQDVALRCDPISGHVSLFWYQQALGQGPEFLTYFQNEAQLDKSGLPSDRFFAERPEGSVSTLKIQRTQQEDSAVYLCASSFGQMNTEAFFGQGTRLTVV.

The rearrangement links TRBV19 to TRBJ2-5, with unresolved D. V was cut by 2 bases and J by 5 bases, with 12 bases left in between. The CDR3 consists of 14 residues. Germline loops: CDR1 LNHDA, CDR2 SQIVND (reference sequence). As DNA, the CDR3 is TGTGCCAGTAGTATAAACTCACGAGAGGAGACCCAGTACTTC. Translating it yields CASSINSREETQYF.

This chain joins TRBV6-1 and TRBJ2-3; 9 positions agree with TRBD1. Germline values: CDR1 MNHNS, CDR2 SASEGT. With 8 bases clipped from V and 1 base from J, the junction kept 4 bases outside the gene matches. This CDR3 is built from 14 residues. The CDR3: CASVGDRGTDTQYF. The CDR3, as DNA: TGTGCCAGCGTCGGGGACAGGGGCACAGATACGCAGTATTTT.

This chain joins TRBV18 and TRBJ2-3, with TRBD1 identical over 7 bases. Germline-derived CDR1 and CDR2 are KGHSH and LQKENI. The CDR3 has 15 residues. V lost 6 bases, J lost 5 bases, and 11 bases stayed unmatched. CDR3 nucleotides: TGTGCCAGCTCCCCCAGGGACAGTAGTAGAGATACGCAGTATTTT. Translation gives CASSPRDSSRDTQYF.

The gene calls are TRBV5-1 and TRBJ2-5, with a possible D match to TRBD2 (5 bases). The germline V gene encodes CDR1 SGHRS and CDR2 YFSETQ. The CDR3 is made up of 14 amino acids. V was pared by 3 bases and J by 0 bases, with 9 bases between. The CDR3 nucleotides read TGCGCCAGCAGCTCACTAGGAAACCAAGAGACCCAGTACTTC. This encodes CASSSLGNQETQYF.

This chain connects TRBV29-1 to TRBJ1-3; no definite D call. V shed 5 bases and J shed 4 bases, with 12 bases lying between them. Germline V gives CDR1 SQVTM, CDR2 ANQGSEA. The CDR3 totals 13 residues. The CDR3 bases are TGCAGCGTTACCCCCGTAGAAGGAAACACCATATATTTT. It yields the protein CSVTPVEGNTIYF.